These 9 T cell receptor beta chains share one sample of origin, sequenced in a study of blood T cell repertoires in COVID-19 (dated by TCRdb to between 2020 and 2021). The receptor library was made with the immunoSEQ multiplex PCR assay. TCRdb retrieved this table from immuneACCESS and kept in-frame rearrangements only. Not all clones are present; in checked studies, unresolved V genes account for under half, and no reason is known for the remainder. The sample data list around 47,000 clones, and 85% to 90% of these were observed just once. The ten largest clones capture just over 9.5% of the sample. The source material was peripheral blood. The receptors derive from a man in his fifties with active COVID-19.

CDR3: CASSLQTPGRYGYTF. CDR3 nucleotides: TGTGCCAGCAGTCTACAAACACCAGGGCGCTATGGCTACACCTTC. The chain uses TRBV27 and TRBJ1-2; D is possibly TRBD1 (5 bases). This CDR3 spans 15 amino acids. V was trimmed by 5 bases and J by 4 bases, leaving 17 bases between them. Germline assignment: CDR1 MNHEY and CDR2 SMNVEV (reference sequence).

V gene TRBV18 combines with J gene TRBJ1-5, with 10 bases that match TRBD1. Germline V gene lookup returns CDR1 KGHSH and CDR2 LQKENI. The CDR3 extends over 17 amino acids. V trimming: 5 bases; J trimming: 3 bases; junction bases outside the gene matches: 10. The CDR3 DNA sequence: TGTGCCAGCTCAGGAGGCGGGACAGGGGCTTCCAATCAGCCCCAGCATTTT. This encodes CASSGGGTGASNQPQHF.

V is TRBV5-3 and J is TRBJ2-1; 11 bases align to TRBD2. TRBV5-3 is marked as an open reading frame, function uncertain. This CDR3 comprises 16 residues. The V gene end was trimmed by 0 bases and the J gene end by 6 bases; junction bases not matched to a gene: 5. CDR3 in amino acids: CARSLDGTSGANEQFF. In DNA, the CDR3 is TGTGCCAGAAGCTTGGATGGGACTAGCGGAGCCAATGAGCAGTTCTTC.

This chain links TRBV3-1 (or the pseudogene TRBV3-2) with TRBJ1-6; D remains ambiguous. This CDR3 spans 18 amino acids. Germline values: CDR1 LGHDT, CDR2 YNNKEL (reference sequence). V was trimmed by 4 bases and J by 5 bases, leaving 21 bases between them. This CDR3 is CASSRYGPISYHNSPLHF. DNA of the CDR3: TGTGCCAGCAGCCGATACGGTCCCATTTCATATCATAATTCACCCCTCCACTTT.

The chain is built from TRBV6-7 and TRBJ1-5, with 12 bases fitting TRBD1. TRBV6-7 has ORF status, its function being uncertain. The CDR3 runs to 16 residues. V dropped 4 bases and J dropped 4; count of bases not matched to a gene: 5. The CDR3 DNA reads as TGTGCCAGCAGTTGCCGGGACAGGGGGCAAAATCAGCCCCAGCATTTT. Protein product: CASSCRDRGQNQPQHF.

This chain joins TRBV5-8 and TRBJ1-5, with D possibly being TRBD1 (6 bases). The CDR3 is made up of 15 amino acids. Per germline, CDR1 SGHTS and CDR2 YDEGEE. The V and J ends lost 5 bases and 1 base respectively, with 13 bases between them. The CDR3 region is CASSSDRRSNQPQHF. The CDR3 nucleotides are TGTGCCAGCAGTTCCGACAGGAGGAGCAATCAGCCCCAGCATTTT.

The CDR3 here is CASSRGLAGGLLDTQYF. CDR3 DNA sequence: TGTGCCAGCAGCCGGGGACTAGCGGGGGGCCTTTTGGATACGCAGTATTTT. The gene calls are TRBV13 and TRBJ2-3, with TRBD2 matching over 15 bases. V gave up 5 bases and J gave up 6 bases; unmatched junction bases: 9. CDR3 length equals 17 residues. Germline loops: CDR1 PRHDT, CDR2 FYEKMQ (reference sequence).

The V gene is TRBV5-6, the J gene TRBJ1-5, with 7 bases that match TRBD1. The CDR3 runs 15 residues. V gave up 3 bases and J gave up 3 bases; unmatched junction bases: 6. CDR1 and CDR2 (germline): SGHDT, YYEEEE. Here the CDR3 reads CASSSTGAFNQPQHF. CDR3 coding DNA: TGTGCCAGCAGCTCCACAGGGGCCTTCAATCAGCCCCAGCATTTT.

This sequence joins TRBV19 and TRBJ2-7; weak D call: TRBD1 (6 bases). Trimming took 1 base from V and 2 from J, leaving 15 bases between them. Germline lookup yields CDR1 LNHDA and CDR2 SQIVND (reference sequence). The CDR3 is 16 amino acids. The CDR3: CASSIGRTEVPYEQYF. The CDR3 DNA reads TGTGCCAGTAGTATAGGCCGGACAGAAGTCCCCTACGAGCAGTACTTC.